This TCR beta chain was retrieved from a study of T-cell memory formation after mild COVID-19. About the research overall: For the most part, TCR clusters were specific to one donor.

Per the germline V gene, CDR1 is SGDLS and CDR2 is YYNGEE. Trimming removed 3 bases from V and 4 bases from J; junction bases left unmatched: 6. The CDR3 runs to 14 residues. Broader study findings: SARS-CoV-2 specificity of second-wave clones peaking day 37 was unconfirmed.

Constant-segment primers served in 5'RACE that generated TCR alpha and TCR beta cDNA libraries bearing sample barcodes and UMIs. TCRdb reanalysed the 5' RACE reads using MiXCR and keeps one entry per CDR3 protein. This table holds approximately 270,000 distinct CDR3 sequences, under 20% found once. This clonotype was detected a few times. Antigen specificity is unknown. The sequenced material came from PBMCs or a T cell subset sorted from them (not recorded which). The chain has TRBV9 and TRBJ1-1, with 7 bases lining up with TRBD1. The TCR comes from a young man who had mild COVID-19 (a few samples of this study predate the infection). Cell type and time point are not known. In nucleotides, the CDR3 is TGTGCCAGCAGCGCGCGGACAGGTCCCACTGAAGCTTTCTTT. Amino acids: CASSARTGPTEAFF. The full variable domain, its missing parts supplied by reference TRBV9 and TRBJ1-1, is DSGVTQTPKHLITATGQRVTLRCSPRSGDLSVYWYQQSLDQGLQFLIQYYNGEERAKGNILERFSAQQFPDLHSELNLSSLELGDSALYFCASSARTGPTEAFFGQGTRLTVV.